The T cell receptor (beta chain) described here comes from a study of blood T cell repertoires in COVID-19. Here immunoSEQ multiplex PCR was the method, and the copy in TCRdb shows in-frame clones only, minus some. The sample lists approximately 250,000 clones; approximately 86% were seen once. V dropped 6 bases and J dropped 6 bases, with 14 bases sitting between them. Germline V gene lookup returns CDR1 SGHRS and CDR2 YFSETQ. This CDR3 is built from 13 residues. Seattle enrolled patients during active infection and tracked them longitudinally. The sample taken for sequencing was peripheral blood. This chain connects TRBV5-1 to TRBJ2-3, with D possibly being TRBD1 (5 bases). The origin of this receptor is a woman aged 70-85 years with COVID-19, enrolled during active disease. The DNA of the CDR3 is TGCGCCAGCAATGATCCTGGGGCGGATACGCAGTATTTT. This codes for CASNDPGADTQYF.